The next 16 T cell receptor beta chains were all read from a single sample in a study of blood T cells in healthy people across ages. A J-beta primer mix and a sample-barcoded 5' primer were used in a second PCR of roughly 7 to 12 cycles. Each CDR3 protein is one row after TCRdb ran MiXCR on the 5' RACE reads. The table has 650,000 or so distinct CDR3 sequences, around 52% seen once. Sequenced material: blood. The receptors come from a woman of 80 years or more in good health.

This clonotype occurred many times. This rearrangement joins TRBV6-5 to TRBJ2-3; D not resolved. V lost 5 bases, J lost 6 bases, and 12 bases lay in between. The germline V gene encodes CDR1 MNHEY and CDR2 SVGAGI. The CDR3 consists of 13 residues. CDR3 loop: CASSLWLGDTQYF. The DNA of the CDR3 is TGTGCCAGCAGTCTATGGCTGGGGGATACGCAGTATTTT.

This clonotype was detected only a few times. V and J are TRBV4-3 and TRBJ2-3; 12 nucleotides match TRBD2. The V and J ends lost 0 bases and 4 bases, in that order; junction bases with no gene match: 2. Germline V gives CDR1 LGHNA, CDR2 YSLEER. The CDR3 extends over 16 amino acids. The CDR3 protein is CASSQDLAGGPDTQYF. DNA of the CDR3: TGCGCCAGCAGCCAAGATCTAGCGGGGGGGCCAGATACGCAGTATTTT.

This chain uses TRBV20-1 with TRBJ2-1; 8 bases are shared with TRBD2. The J segment lost 6 bases and the V segment lost 0 bases, leaving 10 bases of the junction unmatched. From germline, CDR1 is DFQATT and CDR2 SNEGSKA (reference sequence). The CDR3 is made up of 16 amino acids. The CDR3 reads CSAREAPGTSGNEQFF. The DNA of the CDR3 is TGCAGTGCTAGAGAAGCCCCCGGGACTAGTGGCAATGAGCAGTTCTTC.

The chain recombines TRBV20-1 with TRBJ2-1; the D gene is possibly TRBD2 (7 bases). V lost 1 base and J 4 bases, leaving 11 bases between the germline ends. The CDR3 is 14 residues long. Germline assignment: CDR1 DFQATT and CDR2 SNEGSKA (reference sequence). The DNA of the CDR3 is TGCAGTGCTAGAGGGGGGCGGGGGTACAATGAGCAGTTCTTC. Protein product: CSARGGRGYNEQFF.

The V and J genes are TRBV27 and TRBJ2-3, with TRBD2 identical over 8 bases. J lost 6 bases, V lost 7 bases, and 15 bases had no gene match. The CDR3 is 16 amino acids. The germline V gene has CDR1 MNHEY and CDR2 SMNVEV (reference sequence). CDR3: CASTPGRDRRVDTQYF. The CDR3 nucleotides read TGTGCCAGCACCCCCGGGAGGGACCGAAGGGTGGATACGCAGTATTTT.

The gene calls are TRBV2 and TRBJ1-1; no clear D. V shed 0 bases and J shed 0 bases, with 8 bases lying between them. From germline, CDR1 is SNHLY and CDR2 FYNNEI. The CDR3 runs 15 residues. The CDR3 here is CASSEATVMNTEAFF. The CDR3 DNA follows: TGTGCCAGCAGTGAAGCTACAGTAATGAACACTGAAGCTTTCTTT.

As regards this clonotype: This may arise from a read error, as a much more abundant clone is one base away. Because it lacks the conserved phenylalanine or tryptophan at the end, this CDR3 is likely a read error. The rearrangement joins TRBV9 to TRBJ2-1, with D unresolved. The V gene's germline CDR1 is SGDLS and CDR2 YYNGEE. This CDR3 has 13 amino acids. The V gene lost 1 base and the J gene lost 6 bases, with 8 bases spanning the gap. The chain's CDR3 is CASSVSNINEQFY. The CDR3 DNA reads TGTGCCAGCAGCGTATCGAACATCAATGAGCAGTTCTAC.

This clonotype occurred many times. V is TRBV29-1 and J is TRBJ2-5; no firm D call. The V and J ends lost 8 bases and 4 bases respectively, with 8 bases between them. The CDR3 contains 10 residues. Germline V lookup: CDR1 SQVTM, CDR2 ANQGSEA. CDR3 in DNA: TGCAGCAGCTGGGGAGAGACCCAGTACTTC. Residues: CSSWGETQYF.

This clonotype was recorded a few times. This chain connects TRBV6-5 to TRBJ2-6, with D tentatively TRBD2 (5 bases). Deletions cut 6 bases from V and 0 bases from J, with 12 bases between. The CDR3 consists of 16 residues. Germline V lookup: CDR1 MNHEY, CDR2 SVGAGI. The CDR3 DNA reads as TGTGCCAGCAGCCCTAGGACTGCCTCTGGGGCCAACGTCCTGACTTTC. Translation gives CASSPRTASGANVLTF.

As regards this clonotype: This sequence may be a read error, since a much larger clone differs from it by one base. The V and J genes are TRBV3-1 and TRBJ2-4; D gene unclear. TRBJ2-7 explains the end of the DNA better; the J call may be wrong. The CDR3 consists of 14 residues. Germline-derived CDR1 and CDR2 are LGHDT and YNNKEL (reference sequence). Here the CDR3 DNA reads TGTGTCAGCAGCCAAGGCCCGCGGACCTACGAGCAGTACTTC. Amino acids: CVSSQGPRTYEQYF.

This chain uses TRBV5-6 with TRBJ2-7; 11 nucleotides agree with TRBD2. CDR3 length: 15 residues. Germline V gene data show CDR1 as SGHDT and CDR2 as YYEEEE. J gave up 7 bases and V 2 bases, and 8 bases lay outside the gene matches. In DNA form, the CDR3 reads TGTGCCAGCAGCTTCCCACTAGCGGGAGTGAATGAGCAGTACTTC. Translated, it gives CASSFPLAGVNEQYF.

At least ten counts were recorded for this clonotype. The rearrangement joins TRBV4-1 to TRBJ2-1; 8 nucleotides align to TRBD2. J was trimmed by 4 bases and V by 1 base; bases with no gene match: 3. The CDR3 consists of 15 residues. CDR1 is MGHRA and CDR2 is YSYEKL in the germline V gene. CDR3: CASSQASGPYNEQFF. CDR3 bases: TGCGCCAGCAGCCAAGCTAGCGGGCCGTACAATGAGCAGTTCTTC.

This clonotype was recorded many times. V gene TRBV4-1 combines with J gene TRBJ1-1; 9 bases line up with TRBD1. The CDR3 has 15 amino acids. The V gene's germline CDR1 is MGHRA and CDR2 YSYEKL. Trimming at V came to 0 bases and at J to 5 bases, leaving 4 bases not matched to a gene. CDR3 bases: TGCGCCAGCAGCCAAGATGACAGGGGGGATACTGAAGCTTTCTTT. Amino acid sequence: CASSQDDRGDTEAFF.

This chain uses TRBV7-2 with TRBJ2-3; the match to TRBD2 covers 9 bases. V dropped 7 bases and J dropped 3; count of bases not matched to a gene: 8. The CDR3 runs 15 residues. Germline V gene lookup returns CDR1 SGHTA and CDR2 FQGNSA. CDR3 DNA: TGTGCCAGCACACTCGGCGGGGGGGGGACAGATACGCAGTATTTT. It encodes CASTLGGGGTDTQYF.

This clonotype was observed at least ten times. The chain employs TRBV20-1 and TRBJ1-4; possible D gene TRBD1, 6 bases. The V gene's germline CDR1 is DFQATT and CDR2 SNEGSKA (reference sequence). Trimming took off 6 bases at V and 0 bases at J, with 26 bases between the two ends. The CDR3 runs to 19 residues. This chain's CDR3 is CSAQGWSEGLGATNEKLFF. CDR3 DNA sequence: TGCAGTGCCCAGGGGTGGTCAGAGGGCCTAGGGGCAACTAATGAAAAACTGTTTTTT.

This clonotype showed up many times. The CDR3, as DNA: TGTGCCAGCAGCTTGAGCGGGGAGGGCAATGAGCAGTTCTTC. It codes for CASSLSGEGNEQFF. The chain uses TRBV7-8 and TRBJ2-1; 7 positions agree with TRBD2. The CDR3 extends over 14 amino acids. V lost 3 bases to trimming and J lost 6 bases; unmatched junction nucleotides: 5. Germline assignment: CDR1 SGHVS and CDR2 FQNEAQ.